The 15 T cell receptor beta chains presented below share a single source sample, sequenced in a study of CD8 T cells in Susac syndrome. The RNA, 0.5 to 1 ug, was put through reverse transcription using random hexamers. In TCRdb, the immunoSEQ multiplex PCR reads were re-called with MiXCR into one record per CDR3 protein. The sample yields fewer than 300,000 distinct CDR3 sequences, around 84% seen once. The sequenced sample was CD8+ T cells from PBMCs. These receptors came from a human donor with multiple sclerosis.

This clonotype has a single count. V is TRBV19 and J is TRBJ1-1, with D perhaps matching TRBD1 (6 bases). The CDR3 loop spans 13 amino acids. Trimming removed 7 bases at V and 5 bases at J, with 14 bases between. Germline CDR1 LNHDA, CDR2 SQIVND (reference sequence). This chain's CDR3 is CASNRRGLTEAFF. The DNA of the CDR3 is TGTGCCAGTAATCGCAGGGGACTTACTGAAGCTTTCTTT.

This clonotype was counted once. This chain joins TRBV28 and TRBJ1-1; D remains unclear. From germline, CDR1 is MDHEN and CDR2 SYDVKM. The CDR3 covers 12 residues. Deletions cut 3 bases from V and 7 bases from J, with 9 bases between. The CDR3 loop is CASSFSGVEAFF. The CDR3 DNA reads TGTGCCAGCAGTTTCTCCGGGGTTGAAGCTTTCTTT.

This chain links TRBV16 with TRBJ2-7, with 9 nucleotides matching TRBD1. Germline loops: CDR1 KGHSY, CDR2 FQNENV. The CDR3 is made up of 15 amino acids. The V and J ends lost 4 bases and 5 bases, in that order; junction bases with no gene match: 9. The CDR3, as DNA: TGTGCCAGCAGCCTGACACAGGGGGCTCGCCACGAGCAGTACTTC. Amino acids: CASSLTQGARHEQYF. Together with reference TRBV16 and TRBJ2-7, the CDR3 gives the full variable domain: GEEVAQTPKHLVRGEGQKAKLYCAPIKGHSYVFWYQQVLKNEFKFLISFQNENVFDETGMPKERFSAKCLPNSPCSLEIQATKLEDSAVYFCASSLTQGARHEQYFGPGTRLTVT.

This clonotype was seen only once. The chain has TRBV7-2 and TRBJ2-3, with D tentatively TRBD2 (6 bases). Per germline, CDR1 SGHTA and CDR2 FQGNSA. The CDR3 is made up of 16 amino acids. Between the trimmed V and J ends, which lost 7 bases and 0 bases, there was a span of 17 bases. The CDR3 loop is CASTPFGGGSTDTQYF. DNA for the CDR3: TGTGCCAGCACCCCTTTTGGGGGAGGTAGCACAGATACGCAGTATTTT.

CDR3 sequence reads: CASSPLGEKHTEAFF. The CDR3, as DNA: TGCGCCAGCAGCCCTCTTGGGGAAAAACACACTGAAGCTTTCTTT. This chain links TRBV5-1 with TRBJ1-1; D call uncertain. This CDR3 spans 15 amino acids. Looked up from germline, CDR1 is SGHRS and CDR2 is YFSETQ. V gave up 4 bases and J gave up 3 bases, with 16 bases separating them. Full variable domain (outside the CDR3, taken from reference TRBV5-1 and TRBJ1-1): KAGVTQTPRYLIKTRGQQVTLSCSPISGHRSVSWYQQTPGQGLQFLFEYFSETQRNKGNFPGRFSGRQFSNSRSEMNVSTLELGDSALYLCASSPLGEKHTEAFFGQGTRLTVV.

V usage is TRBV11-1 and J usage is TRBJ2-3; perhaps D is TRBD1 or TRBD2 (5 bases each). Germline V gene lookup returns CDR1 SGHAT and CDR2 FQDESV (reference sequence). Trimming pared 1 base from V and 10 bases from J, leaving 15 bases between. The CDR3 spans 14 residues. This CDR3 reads CASSLGTGARPQYF. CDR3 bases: TGTGCCAGCAGCTTAGGAACCGGGGCCCGCCCGCAGTATTTT.

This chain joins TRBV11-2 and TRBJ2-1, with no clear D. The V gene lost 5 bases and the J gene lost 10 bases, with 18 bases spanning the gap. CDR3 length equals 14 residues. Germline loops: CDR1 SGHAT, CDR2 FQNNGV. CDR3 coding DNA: TGTGCCAGCAGCCTCCAGAGAGGTCTCGTGGAGCAGTTCTTC. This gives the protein CASSLQRGLVEQFF.

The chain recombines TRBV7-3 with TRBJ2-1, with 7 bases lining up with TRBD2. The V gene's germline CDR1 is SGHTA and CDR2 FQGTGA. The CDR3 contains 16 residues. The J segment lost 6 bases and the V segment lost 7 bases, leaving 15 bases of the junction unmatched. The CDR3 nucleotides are TGTGCCAGCACCACGCCGACAGCGGGAATGGGCAATGAGCAGTTCTTC. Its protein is CASTTPTAGMGNEQFF.

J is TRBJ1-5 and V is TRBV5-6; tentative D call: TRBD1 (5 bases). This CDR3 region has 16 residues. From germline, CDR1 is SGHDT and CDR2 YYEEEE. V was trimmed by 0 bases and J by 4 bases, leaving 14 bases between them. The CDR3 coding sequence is TGTGCCAGCAGCTTGGGGGGGACGGGGAGGAATCAGCCCCAGCATTTT. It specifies CASSLGGTGRNQPQHF.

CDR3 in amino acids: CASSLETSGTDNEQFF. CDR3 nucleotides: TGTGCCAGCAGTTTGGAGACTAGCGGGACAGACAATGAGCAGTTCTTC. The V and J genes are TRBV28 and TRBJ2-1; 11 bases agree with TRBD2. CDR3 size: 16 residues. The V segment lost 3 bases and the J segment 5 bases; nucleotides outside the gene matches: 6. The germline gives CDR1 MDHEN, CDR2 SYDVKM.

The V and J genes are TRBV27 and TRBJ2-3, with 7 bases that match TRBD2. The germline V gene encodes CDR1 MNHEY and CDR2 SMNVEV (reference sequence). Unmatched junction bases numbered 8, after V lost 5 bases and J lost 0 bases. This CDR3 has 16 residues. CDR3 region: CASSVRSGASTDTQYF. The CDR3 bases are TGTGCCAGCAGTGTGCGAAGCGGGGCCAGCACAGATACGCAGTATTTT.

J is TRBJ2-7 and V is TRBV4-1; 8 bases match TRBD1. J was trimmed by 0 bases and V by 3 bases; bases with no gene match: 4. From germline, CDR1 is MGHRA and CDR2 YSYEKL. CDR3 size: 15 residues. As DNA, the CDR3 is TGCGCCAGCAGCCAGCCCGGGACAGGCTCCTACGAGCAGTACTTC. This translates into CASSQPGTGSYEQYF.

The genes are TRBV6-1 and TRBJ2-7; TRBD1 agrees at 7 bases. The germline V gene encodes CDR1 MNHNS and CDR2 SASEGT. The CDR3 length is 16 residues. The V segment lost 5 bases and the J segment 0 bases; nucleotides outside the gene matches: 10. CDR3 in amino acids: CASSLSWDSLSYEQYF. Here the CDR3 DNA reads TGTGCCAGCAGTCTCTCCTGGGACAGTCTCTCCTACGAGCAGTACTTC.

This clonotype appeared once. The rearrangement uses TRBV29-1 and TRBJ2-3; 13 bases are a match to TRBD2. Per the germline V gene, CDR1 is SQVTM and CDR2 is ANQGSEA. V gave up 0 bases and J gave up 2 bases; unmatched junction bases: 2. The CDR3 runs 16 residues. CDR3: CSVEELAGGDTDTQYF. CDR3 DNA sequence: TGCAGCGTTGAAGAACTAGCGGGAGGGGACACAGATACGCAGTATTTT.

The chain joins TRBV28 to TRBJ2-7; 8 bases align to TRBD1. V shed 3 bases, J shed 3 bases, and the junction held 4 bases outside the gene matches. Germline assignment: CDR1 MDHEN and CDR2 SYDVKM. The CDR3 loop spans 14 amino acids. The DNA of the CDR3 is TGTGCCAGCAGTTTCGGGACAGGCGACTACGAGCAGTACTTC. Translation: CASSFGTGDYEQYF.